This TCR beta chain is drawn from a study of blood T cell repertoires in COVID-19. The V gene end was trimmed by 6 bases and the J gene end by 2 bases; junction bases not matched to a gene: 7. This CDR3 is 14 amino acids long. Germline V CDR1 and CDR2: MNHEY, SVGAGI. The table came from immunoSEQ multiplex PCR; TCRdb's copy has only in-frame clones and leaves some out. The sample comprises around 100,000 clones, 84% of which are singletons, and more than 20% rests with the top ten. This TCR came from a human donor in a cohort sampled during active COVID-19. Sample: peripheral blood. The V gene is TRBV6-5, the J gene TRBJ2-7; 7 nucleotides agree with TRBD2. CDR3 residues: CASRLGTNTYEQYF. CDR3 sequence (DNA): TGTGCCAGCAGGCTCGGGACTAATACCTACGAGCAGTACTTC.